This entry lists 19 T cell receptor beta chains sequenced from one sample in a study of T cells in Graves' hyperthyroidism and ophthalmopathy. It was RNA transcripts that yielded the amplified TCR beta CDR3 regions. An initial round of RT-PCR targeting the TCR CDR3 relied on the HTBI primer set. TCRdb redid the calling of the multiplex PCR reads with MiXCR, one entry per CDR3 protein. This sample has a few hundred thousand distinct CDR3 sequences, with around 42% found just once. The specimen was peripheral blood or thyroid tissue (not recorded which). These TCRs come from a young woman with Graves' hyperthyroidism.

The sample holds a few counts of this clonotype. This chain uses TRBV19 with TRBJ2-1, with D maybe TRBD2 (5 bases). The CDR3 is made up of 14 amino acids. In germline, CDR1 is LNHDA, CDR2 SQIVND (reference sequence). V shed 9 bases and J shed 0 bases, with 12 bases lying between them. The CDR3 here is CASRRGSSYNEQFF. In nucleotides, the CDR3 is TGTGCCAGCCGACGGGGAAGCTCCTACAATGAGCAGTTCTTC.

The chain uses TRBV7-3 and TRBJ2-6; weak D call: TRBD2 (6 bases). CDR1 and CDR2 (germline): SGHTA, FQGTGA. Trimming stripped 4 bases from V and 1 base from J, with 14 bases between. CDR3 length: 17 amino acids. The CDR3 nucleotides read TGTGCCAGCAGCTCTTTTTCGGGGGAGTCTGGGGCCAACGTCCTGACTTTC. Translation gives CASSSFSGESGANVLTF.

This clonotype was seen only once. The CDR3 loop is CASSVDGDQPQHF. CDR3 DNA sequence: TGTGCCAGCAGCGTAGATGGGGATCAGCCCCAGCATTTT. This rearrangement joins TRBV9 to TRBJ1-5, with D unresolved. There are 13 residues in the CDR3. Germline V lookup: CDR1 SGDLS, CDR2 YYNGEE. Between the trimmed V and J ends, which lost 0 bases and 5 bases, there was a span of 6 bases.

At least ten counts were recorded for this clonotype. The rearrangement uses TRBV2 and TRBJ2-7; 11 bases are a match to TRBD2. V was clipped by 2 bases and J by 5 bases; unmatched bases: 5. Germline V gives CDR1 SNHLY, CDR2 FYNNEI. The CDR3 has 15 amino acids. CDR3 in amino acids: CASSESTSGSHEQYF. CDR3 nucleotide sequence: TGTGCCAGCAGTGAAAGTACTAGCGGGAGTCACGAGCAGTACTTC.

On this clonotype: Since a much larger clone is just one base distant, this may be a read error. As the CDR3 is not closed by the conserved phenylalanine or tryptophan, this likely results from a read error. The rearrangement joins TRBV11-3 to TRBJ1-1, with 7 bases aligning to TRBD1. V dropped 4 bases and J dropped 1; count of bases not matched to a gene: 6. This CDR3 spans 15 amino acids. The germline gives CDR1 SGHNT, CDR2 YENEEA. The CDR3 is CASSSTGTANTEAFL. DNA for the CDR3: TGTGCCAGCAGCTCCACCGGGACAGCGAACACTGAAGCTTTCCTT.

The gene calls are TRBV29-1 and TRBJ2-1, with D perhaps TRBD1 (8 bases). V gave up 4 bases and J gave up 6 bases, with 16 bases separating them. Germline V lookup: CDR1 SQVTM, CDR2 ANQGSEA. The CDR3 is made up of 14 amino acids. The CDR3 DNA sequence: TGCAGCGTTGGCTTGACAGGGGAGGGCAATGAGCAGTTCTTC. Protein product: CSVGLTGEGNEQFF.

This clonotype was found many times. As DNA, the CDR3 is TGCAGTGCTAGATTGGGGACCCACTACGAGCAGTACTTC. Translated: CSARLGTHYEQYF. The chain has TRBV20-1 and TRBJ2-7; possibly TRBD1 or TRBD2 for D (5 bases each). The CDR3 runs 13 residues. V lost 2 bases and J 3 bases, leaving 11 bases between the germline ends. CDR1 and CDR2 (germline): DFQATT, SNEGSKA (reference sequence).

The chain joins TRBV5-1 to TRBJ2-5; maybe TRBD2 (7 bases). CDR1 and CDR2 from the germline V gene are SGHRS and YFSETQ. V shed 0 bases and J shed 3 bases, with 12 bases lying between them. The CDR3 contains 15 residues. The CDR3 bases are TGCGCCAGCAGCTTGGACGCGGGGGCTAAAGAGACCCAGTACTTC. It specifies CASSLDAGAKETQYF.

This sequence joins TRBV24-1 and TRBJ2-1, with TRBD1 identical over 9 bases. The CDR3 consists of 17 residues. V was pared by 11 bases and J by 7 bases, with 20 bases of the junction left unmatched. Germline CDR1 KGHDR, CDR2 SFDVKD. CDR3 DNA sequence: TGTGCCATCTGCTGTGACCTAACGGGACAGGGTCGGAATGAGCAGTTCTTC. Encoded protein: CAICCDLTGQGRNEQFF.

This clonotype was detected many times. This chain connects TRBV9 to TRBJ1-1; D is ambiguous. This CDR3 is built from 14 residues. V was trimmed by 0 bases and J by 1 base, leaving 7 bases between them. CDR1 and CDR2 (germline): SGDLS, YYNGEE. CDR3 loop: CASSVGIQNTEAFF. The CDR3, as DNA: TGTGCCAGCAGCGTAGGGATACAGAACACTGAAGCTTTCTTT.

This clonotype has at least ten counts. The CDR3 protein is CASSDRVQEKLFF. CDR3 sequence (DNA): TGCGCCAGCAGCGACAGGGTACAGGAAAAACTGTTTTTT. V and J are TRBV5-1 and TRBJ1-4; 7 bases align to TRBD1. Trimming cost V 4 bases and J 8 bases; bases outside gene matches: 5. Germline lookup yields CDR1 SGHRS and CDR2 YFSETQ. The CDR3 has 13 amino acids.

This clonotype was found many times. J is TRBJ2-3 and V is TRBV29-1, with a possible D match to TRBD2 (5 bases). The V gene's germline CDR1 is SQVTM and CDR2 ANQGSEA. CDR3 size: 12 residues. V was cut by 7 bases and J by 6 bases, with 14 bases left in between. The chain's CDR3 is CSAGLMLDTQYF. DNA of the CDR3: TGCAGCGCAGGACTCATGCTGGATACGCAGTATTTT.

This clonotype was seen many times. The chain is built from TRBV20-1 and TRBJ2-7; TRBD2 agrees at 8 bases. The V gene's germline CDR1 is DFQATT and CDR2 SNEGSKA (reference sequence). V was clipped by 3 bases and J by 4 bases; unmatched bases: 5. The CDR3 has 13 amino acids. CDR3 protein: CSASGRASYEQYF. CDR3 in DNA: TGCAGTGCTAGCGGGAGGGCCTCATACGAGCAGTACTTC.

This clonotype was recorded at least ten times. This chain uses TRBV7-2 with TRBJ1-1; no definite D call. CDR1 and CDR2 from the germline V gene are SGHTA and FQGNSA. The CDR3 is made up of 13 amino acids. V lost 5 bases to trimming and J lost 0 bases, with 7 bases between them. CDR3 loop: CASSPYLNTEAFF. The CDR3 nucleotides are TGTGCCAGCAGCCCCTACTTGAACACTGAAGCTTTCTTT.

This clonotype has ten or more counts. The chain combines TRBV29-1 with TRBJ1-4; 7 positions agree with TRBD1. The CDR3 spans 15 residues. Germline V gene data show CDR1 as SQVTM and CDR2 as ANQGSEA. V lost 0 bases, J lost 10 bases, and 11 bases stayed unmatched. The CDR3, as DNA: TGCAGCGTTGAAGATAAATTCACAGGGGCGGGAAAACTGTTTTTT. Translated: CSVEDKFTGAGKLFF. The whole variable domain, remainder taken from reference TRBV29-1 and TRBJ1-4, is SAVISQKPSRDICQRGTSLTIQCQVDSQVTMMFWYRQQPGQSLTLIATANQGSEATYESGFVIDKFPISRPNLTFSTLTVSNMSPEDSSIYLCSVEDKFTGAGKLFFGSGTQLSVL.

This clonotype was observed a single time. Germline and junction disagree at one end, which may indicate a read error. The chain links TRBV7-9 to TRBJ2-7; TRBD1 agrees at 9 bases. This CDR3 spans 15 amino acids. From germline, CDR1 is SEHNR and CDR2 FQNEAQ (reference sequence). The CDR3 DNA reads as TGTGCCAGCAGTTCAAGCCCGGGACAGGGCTACGGGCAGTACTTC. As protein: CASSSSPGQGYGQYF.

The chain employs TRBV6-5 and TRBJ1-1; no definite D call. The CDR3 runs to 16 residues. V shed 6 bases and J shed 13 bases, with 30 bases lying between them. Germline lookup yields CDR1 MNHEY and CDR2 SVGAGI. CDR3 sequence (DNA): TGTGCCAGCAGAAGGACTAGCGGGCCTGACTCGAGAAGAGATTTCTTT. Its protein is CASRRTSGPDSRRDFF.

This clonotype has ten or more counts. This rearrangement joins TRBV27 to TRBJ2-7; no clear D. V dropped 3 bases and J dropped 6 bases, with 15 bases sitting between them. CDR3 length equals 14 residues. From germline, CDR1 is MNHEY and CDR2 SMNVEV (reference sequence). The CDR3 here is CASSFQAVLGEQYF. The CDR3 coding sequence is TGTGCCAGCAGTTTTCAGGCCGTCCTCGGCGAGCAGTACTTC.

In its sample, this clonotype was seen a few times. This chain connects TRBV9 to TRBJ2-7, with 8 bases aligning to TRBD1. CDR1 and CDR2 from the germline V gene are SGDLS and YYNGEE. CDR3 size: 14 residues. The junction had 5 bases not matched to a gene; V was cut back by 4 bases and J by 2 bases. The CDR3 nucleotides read TGTGCCAGCAGCCCCCCGACAGGGGCCTACGAGCAGTACTTC. Protein sequence: CASSPPTGAYEQYF.